This section outlines one T cell receptor (beta chain) sequence together with its context. These data come from a study of blood T cells in healthy people across ages. This CDR3 has 15 residues. The ends lost 0 bases at V and 3 bases at J; junction bases unmatched: 4. Germline-derived CDR1 and CDR2 are SGDLS and YYNGEE. Primed by a sample-barcoded 5' primer and a J-beta primer mix, a second PCR proceeded for 7 to 11 cycles. CDR3-containing paired-end reads numbered at least 2.5 million in each sample. In TCRdb, the 5' RACE reads were re-called with MiXCR into one record per CDR3 protein. The sample includes 730,000 or so distinct CDR3 sequences, about 42% of them seen just once.

The sample consisted of blood. The chain links TRBV9 to TRBJ2-3, with 7 bases that match TRBD2. This clonotype was obtained from a woman aged 55-69 years in good health. The CDR3 region is CASSVGAGVTDTQYF. CDR3 nucleotides: TGTGCCAGCAGCGTAGGTGCGGGAGTAACAGATACGCAGTATTTT.